This passage covers 11 T cell receptor beta chains from one sample sequenced in a study of T cells in Graves' hyperthyroidism and ophthalmopathy. Using RNA transcripts as the source, TCR beta CDR3 regions were amplified. TCR CDR3 regions were first amplified by RT-PCR with HTBI primers. TCRdb fed the multiplex PCR reads into MiXCR, producing one record per CDR3 protein. Among more than 500,000 distinct CDR3 sequences listed, approximately 14% were seen once. What was sequenced was blood. These receptors were collected from a woman between 35 and 50 years old with Graves' hyperthyroidism.

This rearrangement joins TRBV25-1 to TRBJ1-1; no reliable D call. The germline V gene encodes CDR1 MGHDK and CDR2 SYGVNS. The length of the CDR3 is 13 residues. Trimming pared 3 bases from V and 7 bases from J, leaving 12 bases between. CDR3 sequence: CASSDKGRIEAFF. The CDR3 DNA is TGTGCCAGCAGTGATAAGGGCAGGATTGAAGCTTTCTTT.

This clonotype was counted only a few times. V and J are TRBV18 and TRBJ2-1, with TRBD1 as a possible D gene (5 bases). Germline CDR1 and CDR2: KGHSH and LQKENI. The CDR3 length is 15 residues. V was pared by 4 bases and J by 3 bases, with 13 bases between. The CDR3 here is CASSLTKDSYNEQFF. Here the CDR3 DNA reads TGTGCCAGCTCACTAACAAAAGACAGCTACAATGAGCAGTTCTTC.

This clonotype was counted at least ten times. This chain uses TRBV6-1 with TRBJ2-1; 13 bases are shared with TRBD2. The CDR3 totals 18 residues. From germline, CDR1 is MNHNS and CDR2 SASEGT. The V gene end was trimmed by 5 bases and the J gene end by 4 bases; junction bases not matched to a gene: 11. CDR3 nucleotides: TGTGCCAGCAGTTATCCGACTAGCGGGAGGCCCGGATACAATGAGCAGTTCTTC. Translated: CASSYPTSGRPGYNEQFF.

In regard to this clonotype: This may arise from a read error, as a much more abundant clone is one base away. The chain uses TRBV15 and TRBJ2-1, with 7 bases identical to TRBD2. The J call is in doubt because the DNA end fits TRBJ2-7 better. CDR1 LNHNV and CDR2 YYDKDF come from the germline V gene (reference sequence). CDR3 length: 17 residues. The CDR3 DNA sequence: TGTGCCACCAGCTCCCGGGGAGGGAGGGCCTCCTACAATGAGCAGTACTTC. Translated, it gives CATSSRGGRASYNEQYF.

The rearrangement joins TRBV5-1 to TRBJ2-3; no firm D call. The CDR3 contains 16 residues. V was trimmed by 0 bases and J by 2 bases, leaving 13 bases between them. In germline, CDR1 is SGHRS, CDR2 YFSETQ. CDR3 nucleotide sequence: TGCGCCAGCAGCTTGGCCTTAGGTGACCTCACAGATACGCAGTATTTT. Its protein is CASSLALGDLTDTQYF.

This clonotype was counted at least ten times. The genes are TRBV7-3 and TRBJ2-5; D gene ambiguous. Between the trimmed V and J ends, which lost 8 bases and 5 bases, there was a span of 15 bases. The CDR3 totals 13 residues. The germline gives CDR1 SGHTA, CDR2 FQGTGA. The CDR3 nucleotides are TGTGCCAGCCGAGGCTTCCCCCTGGAGACCCAGTACTTC. Translated, it gives CASRGFPLETQYF.

This clonotype was found many times. The chain is built from TRBV5-1 and TRBJ2-5, with 10 positions matching TRBD2. This CDR3 comprises 16 residues. V lost 5 bases, J lost 3 bases, and 10 bases stayed unmatched. Germline V CDR1 and CDR2: SGHRS, YFSETQ. CDR3 loop: CASRASGSLGEETQYF. The CDR3 DNA reads TGCGCCAGCAGGGCTAGCGGGAGTTTGGGGGAAGAGACCCAGTACTTC. Supplemented by reference TRBV5-1 and TRBJ2-5, the full variable domain reads KAGVTQTPRYLIKTRGQQVTLSCSPISGHRSVSWYQQTPGQGLQFLFEYFSETQRNKGNFPGRFSGRQFSNSRSEMNVSTLELGDSALYLCASRASGSLGEETQYFGPGTRLLVL.

The sample holds many counts of this clonotype. The J gene is TRBJ2-3, the V gene TRBV6-5; the match to TRBD2 covers 13 bases. Germline CDR1 and CDR2: MNHEY and SVGAGI. J lost 0 bases, V lost 5 bases, and 14 bases had no gene match. This CDR3 is built from 20 residues. CDR3 DNA: TGTGCCAGCAGTCACCCGACTAGCGGGAGGTTTAGAACTAGCACAGATACGCAGTATTTT. Translation gives CASSHPTSGRFRTSTDTQYF.

At least ten counts were recorded for this clonotype. The chain couples TRBV9 to TRBJ2-7; D possibly uses TRBD1 or TRBD2 (5 bases each). V lost 3 bases and J lost 6, with 13 bases in between. Germline lookup yields CDR1 SGDLS and CDR2 YYNGEE. CDR3 length: 13 residues. DNA for the CDR3: TGTGCCAGCAGCGAGGGATCGAGGGGCGAGCAGTACTTC. It yields the protein CASSEGSRGEQYF.

The chain has TRBV25-1 and TRBJ2-7, with 7 bases lining up with TRBD2. Germline-derived CDR1 and CDR2 are MGHDK and SYGVNS. The V and J ends lost 4 bases and 7 bases, in that order; junction bases with no gene match: 13. The length of the CDR3 is 15 residues. The CDR3 coding sequence is TGTGCCAGCAGTGGGGGGGGACTTTCTTTGCGGGAGCAGTACTTC. It specifies CASSGGGLSLREQYF.

The chain has TRBV20-1 and TRBJ1-4; TRBD1 matches at 7 bases. J gave up 7 bases and V 2 bases, and 4 bases lay outside the gene matches. Germline loops: CDR1 DFQATT, CDR2 SNEGSKA (reference sequence). CDR3 length: 13 amino acids. DNA for the CDR3: TGCAGTGCTAGAATAGGGGGCGGTGAAAAACTGTTTTTT. It specifies CSARIGGGEKLFF.